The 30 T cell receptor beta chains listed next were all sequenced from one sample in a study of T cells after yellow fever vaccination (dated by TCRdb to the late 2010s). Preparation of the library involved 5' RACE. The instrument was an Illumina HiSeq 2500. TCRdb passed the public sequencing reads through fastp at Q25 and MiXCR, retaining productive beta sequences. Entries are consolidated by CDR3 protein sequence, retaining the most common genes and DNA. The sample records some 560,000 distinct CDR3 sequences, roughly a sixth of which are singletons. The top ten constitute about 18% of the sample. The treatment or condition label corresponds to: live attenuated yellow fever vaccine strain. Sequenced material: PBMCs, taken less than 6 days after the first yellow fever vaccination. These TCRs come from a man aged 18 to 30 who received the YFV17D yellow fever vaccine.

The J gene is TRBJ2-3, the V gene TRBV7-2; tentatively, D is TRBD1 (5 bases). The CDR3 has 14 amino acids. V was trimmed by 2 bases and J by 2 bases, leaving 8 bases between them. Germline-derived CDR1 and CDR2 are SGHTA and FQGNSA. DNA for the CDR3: TGTGCCAGCAGCTTATACAGGAACACAGATACGCAGTATTTT. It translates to CASSLYRNTDTQYF.

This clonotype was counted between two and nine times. CDR3 sequence: CASSYSQRGGTDTQYF. The DNA for the CDR3 is TGTGCCAGCAGTTACTCACAGCGGGGGGGCACAGATACGCAGTATTTT. V gene TRBV6-5 combines with J gene TRBJ2-3; 9 nucleotides line up with TRBD2. Per germline, CDR1 MNHEY and CDR2 SVGAGI. The CDR3 loop spans 16 amino acids. With V trimmed by 0 bases and J by 1 base, 2 bases remained unmatched.

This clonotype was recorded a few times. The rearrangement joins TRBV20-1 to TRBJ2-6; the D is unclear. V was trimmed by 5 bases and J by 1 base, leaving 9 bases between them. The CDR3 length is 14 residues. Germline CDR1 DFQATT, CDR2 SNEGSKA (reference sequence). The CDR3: CSAAGVSGANVLTF. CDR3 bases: TGCAGTGCTGCCGGAGTGTCTGGGGCCAACGTCCTGACTTTC.

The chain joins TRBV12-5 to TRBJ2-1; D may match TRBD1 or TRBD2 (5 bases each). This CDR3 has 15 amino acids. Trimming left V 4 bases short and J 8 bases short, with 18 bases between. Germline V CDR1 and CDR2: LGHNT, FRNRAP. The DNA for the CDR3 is TGTGCTAGTGGTTCGAGGGACCCCGGAAGGGATGAGCAGTTCTTC. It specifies CASGSRDPGRDEQFF.

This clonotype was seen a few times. The CDR3 loop reads CASSRPVGGGVRNTEAFF. The CDR3 DNA follows: TGCGCCAGCAGCCGCCCCGTGGGGGGGGGAGTACGGAACACTGAAGCTTTCTTT. This chain links TRBV4-1 with TRBJ1-1; weak D call: TRBD1 (5 bases). Per the germline V gene, CDR1 is MGHRA and CDR2 is YSYEKL. Trimming took off 4 bases at V and 1 base at J, with 22 bases between the two ends. The CDR3 runs 18 residues.

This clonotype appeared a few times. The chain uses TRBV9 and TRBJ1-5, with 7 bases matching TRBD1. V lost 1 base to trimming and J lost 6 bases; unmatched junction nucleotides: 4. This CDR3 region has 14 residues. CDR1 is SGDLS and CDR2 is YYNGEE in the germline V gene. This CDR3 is CASSVQGGGQPQHF. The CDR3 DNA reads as TGTGCCAGCAGCGTACAAGGGGGCGGTCAGCCCCAGCATTTT.

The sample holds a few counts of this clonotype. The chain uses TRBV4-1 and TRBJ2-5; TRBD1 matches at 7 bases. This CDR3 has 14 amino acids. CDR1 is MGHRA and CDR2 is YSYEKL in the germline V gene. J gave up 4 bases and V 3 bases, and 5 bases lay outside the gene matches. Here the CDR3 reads CASSQTGMVETQYF. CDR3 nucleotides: TGCGCCAGCAGCCAGACAGGGATGGTAGAGACCCAGTACTTC.

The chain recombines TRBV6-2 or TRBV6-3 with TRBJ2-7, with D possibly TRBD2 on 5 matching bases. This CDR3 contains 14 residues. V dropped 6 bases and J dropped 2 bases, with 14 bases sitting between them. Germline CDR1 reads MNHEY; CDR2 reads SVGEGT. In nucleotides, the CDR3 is TGTGCCAGCAGCACCCCCCGGACTGCCTACGAGCAGTACGTC. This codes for CASSTPRTAYEQYV.

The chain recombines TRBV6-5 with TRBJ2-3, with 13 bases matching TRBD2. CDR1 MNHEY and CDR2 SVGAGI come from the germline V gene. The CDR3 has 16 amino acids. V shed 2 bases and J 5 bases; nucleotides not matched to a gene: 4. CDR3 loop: CASSYDGLAGEDTQYF. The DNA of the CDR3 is TGTGCCAGCAGTTACGATGGACTAGCGGGGGAAGATACGCAGTATTTT.

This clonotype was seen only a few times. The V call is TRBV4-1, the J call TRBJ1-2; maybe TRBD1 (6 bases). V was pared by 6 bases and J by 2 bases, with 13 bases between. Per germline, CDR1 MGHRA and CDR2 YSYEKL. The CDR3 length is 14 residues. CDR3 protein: CASRVETGNYGYTF. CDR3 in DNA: TGCGCCAGCAGAGTCGAAACAGGGAACTATGGCTACACCTTC.

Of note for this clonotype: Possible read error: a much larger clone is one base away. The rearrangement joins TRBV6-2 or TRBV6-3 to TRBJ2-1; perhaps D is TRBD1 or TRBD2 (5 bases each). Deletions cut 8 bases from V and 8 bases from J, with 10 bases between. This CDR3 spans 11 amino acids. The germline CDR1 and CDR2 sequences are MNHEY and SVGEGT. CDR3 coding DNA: TGTGCCAGCGGTCAGGGAGATGAGCAGTTCTTC. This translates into CASGQGDEQFF.

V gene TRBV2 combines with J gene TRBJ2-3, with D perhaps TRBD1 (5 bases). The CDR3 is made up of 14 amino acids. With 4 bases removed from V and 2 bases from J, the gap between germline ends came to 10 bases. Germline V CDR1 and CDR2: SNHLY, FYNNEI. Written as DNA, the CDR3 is TGTGCCAGCAGTGCCAGGGATTTCACAGATACGCAGTATTTT. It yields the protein CASSARDFTDTQYF.

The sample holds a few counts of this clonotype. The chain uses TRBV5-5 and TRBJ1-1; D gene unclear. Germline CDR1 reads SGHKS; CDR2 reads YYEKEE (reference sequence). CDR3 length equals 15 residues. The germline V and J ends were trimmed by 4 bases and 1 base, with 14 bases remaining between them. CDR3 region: CASSVTLSTNTEAFF. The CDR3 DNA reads TGTGCCAGCAGCGTTACACTGTCGACGAACACTGAAGCTTTCTTT.

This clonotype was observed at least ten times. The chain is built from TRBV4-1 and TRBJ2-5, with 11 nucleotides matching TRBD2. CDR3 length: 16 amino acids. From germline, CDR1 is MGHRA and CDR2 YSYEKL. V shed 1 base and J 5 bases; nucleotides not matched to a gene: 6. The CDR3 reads CASSQGTGTSGETQYF. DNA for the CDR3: TGCGCCAGCAGCCAAGGGACCGGGACTAGCGGTGAGACCCAGTACTTC.

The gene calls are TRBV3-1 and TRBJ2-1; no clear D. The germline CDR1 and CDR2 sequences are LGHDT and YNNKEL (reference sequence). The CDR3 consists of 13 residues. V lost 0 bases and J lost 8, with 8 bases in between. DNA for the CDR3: TGTGCCAGCAGCCAAGATTATGGGGATGAGCAGTTCTTC. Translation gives CASSQDYGDEQFF.

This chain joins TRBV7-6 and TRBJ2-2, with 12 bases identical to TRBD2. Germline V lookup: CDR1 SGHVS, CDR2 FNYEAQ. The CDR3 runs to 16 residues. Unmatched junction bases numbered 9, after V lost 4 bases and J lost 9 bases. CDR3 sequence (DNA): TGTGCCAGCAGCTACCCTAGCGGGGGGGTCTCTCGGGAGCTGTTTTTT. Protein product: CASSYPSGGVSRELFF.

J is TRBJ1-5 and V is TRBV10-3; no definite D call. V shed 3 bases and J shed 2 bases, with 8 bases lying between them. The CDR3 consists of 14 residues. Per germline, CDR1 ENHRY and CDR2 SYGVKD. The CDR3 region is CAISDRAGNQPQHF. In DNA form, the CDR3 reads TGTGCCATCAGTGATAGGGCAGGCAATCAGCCCCAGCATTTT.

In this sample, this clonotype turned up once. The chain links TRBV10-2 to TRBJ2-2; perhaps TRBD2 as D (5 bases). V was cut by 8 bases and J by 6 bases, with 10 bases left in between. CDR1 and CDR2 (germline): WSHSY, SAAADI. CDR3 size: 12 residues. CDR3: CASRRGPGELFF. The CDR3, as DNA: TGCGCCAGCCGGAGAGGGCCCGGGGAGCTGTTTTTT.

Here the CDR3 DNA reads TGCAGTGCTAGGGCCCGGGAGAACAATCAGCCCCAGCATTTT. Its translation is CSARARENNQPQHF. V usage is TRBV20-1 and J usage is TRBJ1-5; D is ambiguous. This CDR3 is built from 14 residues. The ends were cut back, 3 bases at V and 3 bases at J, with 12 bases in the middle. CDR1 and CDR2 from the germline V gene are DFQATT and SNEGSKA (reference sequence).

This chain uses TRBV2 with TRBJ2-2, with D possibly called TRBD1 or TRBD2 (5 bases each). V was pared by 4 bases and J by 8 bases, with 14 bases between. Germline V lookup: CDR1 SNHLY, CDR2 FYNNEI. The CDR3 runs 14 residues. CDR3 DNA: TGTGCCAGCAGTGCATTGAGGGGAACTGGGGAGCTGTTTTTT. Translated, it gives CASSALRGTGELFF.

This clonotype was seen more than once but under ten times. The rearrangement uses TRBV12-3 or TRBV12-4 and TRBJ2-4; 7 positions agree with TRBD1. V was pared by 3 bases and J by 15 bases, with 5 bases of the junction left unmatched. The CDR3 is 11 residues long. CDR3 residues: CASSFGTVRYF. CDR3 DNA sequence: TGTGCCAGCAGTTTCGGGACAGTTCGGTACTTC.

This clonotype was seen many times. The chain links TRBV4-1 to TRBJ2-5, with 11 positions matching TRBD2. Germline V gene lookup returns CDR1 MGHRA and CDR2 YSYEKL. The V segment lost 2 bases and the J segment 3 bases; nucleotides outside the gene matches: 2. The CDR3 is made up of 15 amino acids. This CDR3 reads CASSQLTSGEETQYF. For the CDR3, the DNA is TGCGCCAGCAGCCAACTGACTAGCGGGGAAGAGACCCAGTACTTC.

The CDR3 sequence: CSARPYGQGINEQYF. CDR3 coding DNA: TGCAGTGCTAGACCCTATGGACAGGGGATCAACGAGCAGTACTTC. The chain uses TRBV20-1 and TRBJ2-7, with 9 bases aligning to TRBD1. Germline CDR1 is DFQATT and CDR2 is SNEGSKA (reference sequence). This CDR3 contains 15 residues. The V gene end was trimmed by 2 bases and the J gene end by 5 bases; junction bases not matched to a gene: 10.

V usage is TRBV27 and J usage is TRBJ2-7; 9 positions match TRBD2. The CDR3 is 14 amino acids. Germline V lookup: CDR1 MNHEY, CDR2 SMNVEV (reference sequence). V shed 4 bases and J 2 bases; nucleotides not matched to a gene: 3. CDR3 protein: CASSSSGAAYEQYF. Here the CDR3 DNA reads TGTGCCAGCAGTTCTAGCGGGGCCGCCTACGAGCAGTACTTC.

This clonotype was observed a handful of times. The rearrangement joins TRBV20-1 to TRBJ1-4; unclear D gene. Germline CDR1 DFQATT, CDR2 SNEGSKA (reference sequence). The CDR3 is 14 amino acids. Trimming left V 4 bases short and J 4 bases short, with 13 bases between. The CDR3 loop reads CSANPSGLNEKLFF. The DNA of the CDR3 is TGCAGTGCTAATCCTTCCGGGCTTAATGAAAAACTGTTTTTT.

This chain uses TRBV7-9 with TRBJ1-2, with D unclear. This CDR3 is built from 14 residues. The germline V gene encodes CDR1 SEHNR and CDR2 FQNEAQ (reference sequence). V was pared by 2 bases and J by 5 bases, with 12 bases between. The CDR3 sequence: CASSLNGVYYGYTF. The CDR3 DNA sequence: TGTGCCAGCAGCTTAAACGGGGTGTATTATGGCTACACCTTC.

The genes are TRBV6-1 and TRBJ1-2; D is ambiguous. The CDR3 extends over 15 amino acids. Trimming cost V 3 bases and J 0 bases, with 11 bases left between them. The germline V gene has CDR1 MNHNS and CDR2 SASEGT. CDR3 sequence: CASSEWSQTNYGYTF. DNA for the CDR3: TGTGCCAGCAGTGAGTGGTCCCAGACTAACTATGGCTACACCTTC.

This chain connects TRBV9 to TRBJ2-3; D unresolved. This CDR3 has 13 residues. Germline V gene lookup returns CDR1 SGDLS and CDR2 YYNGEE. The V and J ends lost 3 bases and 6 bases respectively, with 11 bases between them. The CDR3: CASSGNFGDTQYF. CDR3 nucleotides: TGTGCCAGCAGCGGAAATTTTGGGGATACGCAGTATTTT.

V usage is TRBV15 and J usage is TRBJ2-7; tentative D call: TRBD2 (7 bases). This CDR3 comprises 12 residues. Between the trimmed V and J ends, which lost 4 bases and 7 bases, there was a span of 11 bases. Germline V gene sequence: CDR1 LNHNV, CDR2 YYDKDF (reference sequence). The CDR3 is CATSMKGGEQYF. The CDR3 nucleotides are TGTGCCACCAGCATGAAGGGGGGGGAGCAGTACTTC.

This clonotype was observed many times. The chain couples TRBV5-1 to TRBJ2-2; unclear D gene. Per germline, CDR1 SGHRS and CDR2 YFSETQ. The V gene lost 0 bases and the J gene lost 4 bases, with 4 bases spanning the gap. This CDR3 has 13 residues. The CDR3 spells CASSLEGTGELFF. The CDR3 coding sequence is TGCGCCAGCAGCTTGGAAGGCACCGGGGAGCTGTTTTTT.